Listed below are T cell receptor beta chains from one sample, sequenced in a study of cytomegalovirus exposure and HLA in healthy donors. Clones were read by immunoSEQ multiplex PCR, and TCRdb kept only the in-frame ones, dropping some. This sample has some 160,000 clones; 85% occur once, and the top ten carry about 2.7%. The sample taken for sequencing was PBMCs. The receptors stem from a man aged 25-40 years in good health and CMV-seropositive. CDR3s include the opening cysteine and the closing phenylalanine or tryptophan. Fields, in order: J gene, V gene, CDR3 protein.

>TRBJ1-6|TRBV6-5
CASSYSWGPRTYPLHF
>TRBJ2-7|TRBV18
CASSPLLPGTEFYEQYF
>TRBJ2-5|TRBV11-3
CASTGTSGRGTQYF
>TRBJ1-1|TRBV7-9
CASSAEDRNTEAFF
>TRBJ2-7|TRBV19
CASSIGGQGRYEQYF
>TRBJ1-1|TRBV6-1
CASSDRGNEAFF
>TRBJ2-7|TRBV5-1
CASSLGQPKTYEQYF
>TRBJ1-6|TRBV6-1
CASSEERASNSPLHF
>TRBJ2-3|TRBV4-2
CASSQDVVRGRTDTQYF
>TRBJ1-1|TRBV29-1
CSVEAQPNTEAFF
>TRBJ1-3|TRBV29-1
CSVEGDRAPSGNTIYF
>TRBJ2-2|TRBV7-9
CASSRLGTRNTGELFF
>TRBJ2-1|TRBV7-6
CASSLGGAGEQFF
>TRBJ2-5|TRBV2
CASTGGEGDQYF
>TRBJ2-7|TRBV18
CASSQGVSSYEQYF
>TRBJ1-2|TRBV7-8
CASSLATGGNNNYGYTF
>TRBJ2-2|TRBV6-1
CASSDLAGAATGELFF
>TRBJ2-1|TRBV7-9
CSSSLDNSRNEQFF
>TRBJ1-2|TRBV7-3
CASSSGQGYGYTF
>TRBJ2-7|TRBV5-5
CASSPQGGSPYEQYF
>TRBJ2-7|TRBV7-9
CASSLAQGPLYEQYF
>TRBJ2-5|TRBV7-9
CSSSSRDSVQETQYF
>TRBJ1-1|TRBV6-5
CASTRIPGGTEAFF
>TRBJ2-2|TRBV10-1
CASMSSAGELFF
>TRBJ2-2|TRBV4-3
CASSQDPAGGGSGELFF
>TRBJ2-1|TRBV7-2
CASSSQPAGGHEQFF
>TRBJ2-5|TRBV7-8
CASLQRAGEETQYF
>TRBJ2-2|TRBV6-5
CASSRTGHTGELFF
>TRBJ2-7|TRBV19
CASSIGASGSYEQYF
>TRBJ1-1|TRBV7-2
CASSSTGVVSEAFF
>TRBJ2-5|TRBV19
CASNPGLAGETQYF
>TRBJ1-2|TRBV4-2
CASSQSGQSYGYTF
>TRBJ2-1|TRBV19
CASSQGLEQFF
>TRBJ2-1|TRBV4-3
CASSPGLAGPNEQFF
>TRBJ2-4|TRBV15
CAIGGLENIQYF
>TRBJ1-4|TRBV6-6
CASSSHSVANEKLFF
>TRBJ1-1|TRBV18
CASSGRGQSMNTEAFF
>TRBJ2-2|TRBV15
CATSRDQAGARTGELFF
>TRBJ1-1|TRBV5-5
CASSLAWAGTEAFF
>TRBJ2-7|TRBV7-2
CAGRLAGSSYEQYF
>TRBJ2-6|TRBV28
CASSQGPGANVLTF
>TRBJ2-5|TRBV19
CASSILDQETQYF
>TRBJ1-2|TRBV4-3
CASSQGPYGGGYTF
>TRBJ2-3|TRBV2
CASSLLTSVSSTDTQYF
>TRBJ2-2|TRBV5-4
CASSLGTQGVTGELFF
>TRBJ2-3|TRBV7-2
CASSLNHREDTQYF
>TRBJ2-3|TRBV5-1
CASSWVPRGTDTQYF
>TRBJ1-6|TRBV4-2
CASSQVKGVDSPLHF
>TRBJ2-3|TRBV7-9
CASSLGYGSVTDTQYF
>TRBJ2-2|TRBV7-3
CASSSVANTGELFF
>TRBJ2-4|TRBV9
CASSVGGVENIQYF
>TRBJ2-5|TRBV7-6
CASSLLATKETQYF
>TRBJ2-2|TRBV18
CASSLVIGQGAGELFF
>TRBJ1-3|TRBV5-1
CASSLAGQSSGNTIYF
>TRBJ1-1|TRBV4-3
CASSQEGGVDMIYTEAFF